Listed below are T cell receptor beta chains from one sample, sequenced in a study of shared clonotypes between healthy human individuals. The protocol was immunoSEQ multiplex PCR, while the TCRdb copy is restricted to in-frame clones and leaves out a portion. The data contain 470,000 or so clones, roughly 80% of them singletons. Sample: PBMCs. These receptors came from a woman aged 40 to 49 in good health. Some clones in this sample may be carry-over from other donors' samples. Each CDR3 is given with its conserved first and last residue. A D gene is named only where the DNA matches it firmly. For some rows the clone size is stated as once, few or many, or as a class when expanded; others skip it.

v_call: TRBV5-1; j_call: TRBJ2-2; clone_size: -; d_call: TRBD1; cdr3_nt: TGCGCCAGCAGCTTGGACACAGGGGCCGGGGAGCTGTTTTTT; cdr3_aa: CASSLDTGAGELFF
v_call: TRBV7-2; j_call: TRBJ2-1; clone_size: -; d_call: -; cdr3_nt: TGTGCCAGCAGCGCCCAGGCGGGCCCACCCTACAATGAGCAGTTCTTC; cdr3_aa: CASSAQAGPPYNEQFF
v_call: TRBV6-1; j_call: TRBJ2-1; clone_size: -; d_call: -; cdr3_nt: TGTGCCAGCAGGGGAGAGTTTTCTGGGTACAATGAGCAGTTCTTC; cdr3_aa: CASRGEFSGYNEQFF
v_call: TRBV5-1; j_call: TRBJ2-5; clone_size: -; d_call: -; cdr3_nt: TGCGCCAGCAGCGAACTGGGGAATCAAGAGACCCAGTACTTC; cdr3_aa: CASSELGNQETQYF
v_call: TRBV29-1; j_call: TRBJ1-1; clone_size: -; d_call: -; cdr3_nt: TGCAGCGTTGAGAGGGGGAGTGGTGAAGCTTTCTTT; cdr3_aa: CSVERGSGEAFF
v_call: TRBV5-1; j_call: TRBJ2-5; clone_size: -; d_call: -; cdr3_nt: TGCGCCAGCAGCTTGGAGGACAGCCTCCAAGAGACCCAGTACTTC; cdr3_aa: CASSLEDSLQETQYF
v_call: TRBV29-1; j_call: TRBJ2-3; clone_size: -; d_call: TRBD2; cdr3_nt: TGCAGCGCCTCTCCACTAGCGGGGATTAGCACAGATACGCAGTATTTT; cdr3_aa: CSASPLAGISTDTQYF
v_call: TRBV28; j_call: TRBJ2-2; clone_size: -; d_call: -; cdr3_nt: TGTGCCAGCAGTCCAACGGAGGCCACCGGGGAGCTGTTTTTT; cdr3_aa: CASSPTEATGELFF
v_call: TRBV7-9; j_call: TRBJ2-5; clone_size: -; d_call: TRBD1; cdr3_nt: TGTGCCAGCAGCTTAATGTGGGACAGGGACCGAGAGACCCAGTACTTC; cdr3_aa: CASSLMWDRDRETQYF
v_call: TRBV6-1; j_call: TRBJ1-5; clone_size: -; d_call: -; cdr3_nt: TGTGCCAGCAGGGACGGTTATCAGCCCCAGCATTTT; cdr3_aa: CASRDGYQPQHF
v_call: TRBV30; j_call: TRBJ2-1; clone_size: once; d_call: TRBD1; cdr3_nt: TGTGCCTGGAGTGTACCTGAGACAGGGGGCTACGGTGAGCAGTTCTTC; cdr3_aa: CAWSVPETGGYGEQFF
v_call: TRBV11-1; j_call: TRBJ2-5; clone_size: -; d_call: -; cdr3_nt: TGTGCCAGCAGCTTAGAGCTTTCGAGAGAGACCCAGTACTTC; cdr3_aa: CASSLELSRETQYF
v_call: TRBV28; j_call: TRBJ2-7; clone_size: -; d_call: -; cdr3_nt: TGTGCCAGCAGTTTGTTCAGGGGAAGATATGACTACGAGCAGTACTTC; cdr3_aa: CASSLFRGRYDYEQYF
v_call: TRBV9; j_call: TRBJ2-1; clone_size: -; d_call: -; cdr3_nt: TGTGCCAGCAGCGTAGACCGGGGTAGCCACAATGAGCAGTTCTTC; cdr3_aa: CASSVDRGSHNEQFF
v_call: TRBV15; j_call: TRBJ2-5; clone_size: once; d_call: -; cdr3_nt: TGTGCCACCAGCAGAGATGGTCTAGGGAGGGAGACCCAGTACTTC; cdr3_aa: CATSRDGLGRETQYF
v_call: TRBV5-5; j_call: TRBJ2-1; clone_size: -; d_call: -; cdr3_nt: TGTGCCAGCAGCGCATACAGGGAACTCTCCTACAATGAGCAGTTCTTC; cdr3_aa: CASSAYRELSYNEQFF
v_call: TRBV21-1; j_call: TRBJ1-1; clone_size: -; d_call: -; cdr3_nt: TGTGCCAGCAGCAAAGGGGGAGGGAGGGGACCCCTCAACACTGAAGCTTTCTTT; cdr3_aa: CASSKGGGRGPLNTEAFF
v_call: TRBV5-4; j_call: TRBJ2-7; clone_size: -; d_call: TRBD1; cdr3_nt: TGTGCCAGCAGCGGGGGACAGCTCTCCTACGAGCAGTACTTC; cdr3_aa: CASSGGQLSYEQYF
v_call: TRBV7-8; j_call: TRBJ1-5; clone_size: -; d_call: -; cdr3_nt: TGTGCCAGCAGCTTAGCGGCGGGTTGGAGCAATCAGCCCCAGCATTTT; cdr3_aa: CASSLAAGWSNQPQHF
v_call: TRBV5-4; j_call: TRBJ2-7; clone_size: -; d_call: TRBD2; cdr3_nt: TGTGCCAGCAGCTTGGTAATAGCGGGACCCTCCTACGAGCAGTACTTC; cdr3_aa: CASSLVIAGPSYEQYF
v_call: TRBV7-8; j_call: TRBJ1-2; clone_size: -; d_call: TRBD1; cdr3_nt: TGTGCCAGCAGCCAGGGGGCTTGGGACTATGGCTACACCTTC; cdr3_aa: CASSQGAWDYGYTF
v_call: TRBV2; j_call: TRBJ2-7; clone_size: many; d_call: -; cdr3_nt: TGTGCCAGCAGTCAGACAGCTTCCGAGCAGTACTTC; cdr3_aa: CASSQTASEQYF
v_call: TRBV18; j_call: TRBJ2-2; clone_size: -; d_call: TRBD1; cdr3_nt: TGTGCCAGCTCACTAGACAGGGTACGCACCGGGGAGCTGTTTTTT; cdr3_aa: CASSLDRVRTGELFF
v_call: TRBV5-1; j_call: TRBJ2-7; clone_size: -; d_call: -; cdr3_nt: TGCGCCAGCAAGCGGGACAAACAGTTAGAGCAGTACTTC; cdr3_aa: CASKRDKQLEQYF
v_call: TRBV11-2; j_call: TRBJ1-1; clone_size: -; d_call: -; cdr3_nt: TGTGCCAGCAGCTTAAGGTATATGGGGACTGAAGCTTTCTTT; cdr3_aa: CASSLRYMGTEAFF
v_call: TRBV28; j_call: TRBJ2-3; clone_size: -; d_call: TRBD2; cdr3_nt: TGTGCCAGCAGTTCCCCGGACGGACTAGCGGGAGGTTCCGGGGGTACGCAGTATTTT; cdr3_aa: CASSSPDGLAGGSGGTQYF
v_call: TRBV7-8; j_call: TRBJ1-1; clone_size: -; d_call: -; cdr3_nt: TGTGCCAGCAGCTTAGTGGATGAAGCTTTCTTT; cdr3_aa: CASSLVDEAFF
v_call: TRBV4-2; j_call: TRBJ2-7; clone_size: -; d_call: TRBD2; cdr3_nt: TGTGCCAGCAGCCAAGATGCGTCTAGCGGTCGCGAGCAGTACTTC; cdr3_aa: CASSQDASSGREQYF
v_call: TRBV5-1; j_call: TRBJ1-4; clone_size: -; d_call: -; cdr3_nt: TGCGCCAGCAGCTTGTTGCCAGGAGGCTCAACTAATGAAAAACTGTTTTTT; cdr3_aa: CASSLLPGGSTNEKLFF
v_call: TRBV19; j_call: TRBJ1-1; clone_size: few; d_call: -; cdr3_nt: TGTGCCAGTAGTATAGGCGGACAGAACACTGAAGCTTTCTTT; cdr3_aa: CASSIGGQNTEAFF
v_call: TRBV28; j_call: TRBJ2-7; clone_size: once; d_call: TRBD2; cdr3_nt: TGTGCCAGCAGTTCCCCCATAGCGGGAGCGGGTCTCGGGGACGAGCAGTACTTC; cdr3_aa: CASSSPIAGAGLGDEQYF
v_call: TRBV6-6; j_call: TRBJ2-6; clone_size: -; d_call: -; cdr3_nt: TGTGCCAGTGGGGCAGGGGATAGCTCTGGGGCCAACGTCCTGACTTTC; cdr3_aa: CASGAGDSSGANVLTF
v_call: TRBV9; j_call: TRBJ2-1; clone_size: once; d_call: -; cdr3_nt: TGTGCCAGCAGCGTAGTGGGGACCTACTCCTACAATGAGCAGTTCTTC; cdr3_aa: CASSVVGTYSYNEQFF
v_call: TRBV28; j_call: TRBJ1-1; clone_size: -; d_call: -; cdr3_nt: TGTGCCAGCAGTTTTATCGCACTCACTGAAGCTTTCTTT; cdr3_aa: CASSFIALTEAFF
v_call: TRBV10-3; j_call: TRBJ2-5; clone_size: -; d_call: -; cdr3_nt: TGTGCCATCAGTGAGATAGAAGAGACCCAGTACTTC; cdr3_aa: CAISEIEETQYF
v_call: TRBV6-6; j_call: TRBJ2-7; clone_size: -; d_call: -; cdr3_nt: TGTGCCAGCAGTTACTCCCAGGGACCAGCCAGCGAGCAGTACTTC; cdr3_aa: CASSYSQGPASEQYF
v_call: TRBV7-9; j_call: TRBJ1-1; clone_size: -; d_call: -; cdr3_nt: TGTGCCAGCAGCCCCCAGCGAGGGGACACTGAAGCTTTCTTT; cdr3_aa: CASSPQRGDTEAFF
v_call: TRBV27; j_call: TRBJ2-3; clone_size: -; d_call: -; cdr3_nt: TGTGCCAGCAGTTTGTGGGACACAGATACGCAGTATTTT; cdr3_aa: CASSLWDTDTQYF
v_call: TRBV19; j_call: TRBJ1-5; clone_size: once; d_call: -; cdr3_nt: TGTGCCAGTAGTGCACAGCTAAATAGCAATCAGCCCCAGCATTTT; cdr3_aa: CASSAQLNSNQPQHF
v_call: TRBV6-5; j_call: TRBJ1-3; clone_size: -; d_call: -; cdr3_nt: TGTGCCAGCAGTTACGCCATTAACTCTGGAAACACCATATATTTT; cdr3_aa: CASSYAINSGNTIYF
v_call: TRBV5-1; j_call: TRBJ2-1; clone_size: -; d_call: -; cdr3_nt: TGCGCCAGCAGCATAGCGGACCTTAATTACAATGAGCAGTTCTTC; cdr3_aa: CASSIADLNYNEQFF
v_call: TRBV7-8; j_call: TRBJ2-7; clone_size: -; d_call: TRBD1; cdr3_nt: TGTGCCAGCAGCTTAGACAGGGGCAACGAGCAGTACTTC; cdr3_aa: CASSLDRGNEQYF
v_call: TRBV5-4; j_call: TRBJ2-5; clone_size: -; d_call: -; cdr3_nt: TGTGCCAGCAGCTTGGTACAGAAAGAGACCCAGTACTTC; cdr3_aa: CASSLVQKETQYF
v_call: TRBV7-2; j_call: TRBJ2-7; clone_size: many; d_call: TRBD1; cdr3_nt: TGTGCCAGCAGCAAGGCCGGGACAGACTACGAGCAGTACTTC; cdr3_aa: CASSKAGTDYEQYF
v_call: TRBV5-1; j_call: TRBJ2-1; clone_size: -; d_call: -; cdr3_nt: TGCGCCAGCAGCTTGGCCCCGGGCTATGAGCAGTTCTTC; cdr3_aa: CASSLAPGYEQFF
v_call: TRBV11-2; j_call: TRBJ1-2; clone_size: -; d_call: -; cdr3_nt: TGTGCCAGCAGCTTAGATCGGTTCTCAGCCCACTATGGCTACACCTTC; cdr3_aa: CASSLDRFSAHYGYTF
v_call: TRBV29-1; j_call: TRBJ1-1; clone_size: -; d_call: TRBD1; cdr3_nt: TGCAGCGTTGGACAGGGGACTGTGAACACTGAAGCTTTCTTT; cdr3_aa: CSVGQGTVNTEAFF
v_call: TRBV6-1; j_call: TRBJ2-5; clone_size: -; d_call: TRBD2; cdr3_nt: TGTGCCAGCTTTAGGGGCGGGAGTGGCGAGACCCAGTACTTC; cdr3_aa: CASFRGGSGETQYF
v_call: TRBV6-4; j_call: TRBJ1-1; clone_size: few; d_call: -; cdr3_nt: TGTGCCAGCAGTGATGGCAGGGAGGGCACTGAAGCTTTCTTT; cdr3_aa: CASSDGREGTEAFF
v_call: TRBV28; j_call: TRBJ2-5; clone_size: few; d_call: TRBD2; cdr3_nt: TGTGCCAGCAGGTCTAGCGGGGCTCAGGAGACCCAGTACTTC; cdr3_aa: CASRSSGAQETQYF
v_call: TRBV18; j_call: TRBJ1-1; clone_size: -; d_call: -; cdr3_nt: TGTGCCAGCTCACCGGGCAGCCGGAGGGGCACTGAAGCTTTCTTT; cdr3_aa: CASSPGSRRGTEAFF
v_call: TRBV30; j_call: TRBJ2-5; clone_size: -; d_call: -; cdr3_nt: TGTGCCTGGAGGCGGGATCAAGAGACCCAGTACTTC; cdr3_aa: CAWRRDQETQYF